Following are 18 T cell receptor beta chains from one sample sequenced in a study of cytomegalovirus exposure and HLA in healthy donors. TCRdb's table, derived via immunoSEQ multiplex PCR, lists solely in-frame clones and lacks some. The sample contains about 140,000 clones, around 85% of which appear only once. Sequencing was done on a sample of PBMCs. Receptors were obtained from a man younger than 30 in good health and CMV-seronegative.

The V call is TRBV2, the J call TRBJ2-1; 7 bases are shared with TRBD2. This CDR3 comprises 16 residues. The J segment lost 4 bases and the V segment lost 6 bases, leaving 12 bases of the junction unmatched. Germline V CDR1 and CDR2: SNHLY, FYNNEI. This CDR3 is CASRITGTTLYNEQFF. The CDR3 nucleotides are TGTGCCAGCAGGATTACCGGGACTACACTATACAATGAGCAGTTCTTC. The entire variable domain, with the rest obtained from reference TRBV2 and TRBJ2-1, is as follows: EPEVTQTPSHQVTQMGQEVILRCVPISNHLYFYWYRQILGQKVEFLVSFYNNEISEKSEIFDDQFSVERPDGSNFTLKIRSTKLEDSAMYFCASRITGTTLYNEQFFGPGTRLTVL.

The chain has TRBV5-6 and TRBJ2-2; TRBD1 matches at 8 bases. The CDR3 is 17 residues long. Germline V gene sequence: CDR1 SGHDT, CDR2 YYEEEE. Trimming removed 0 bases from V and 3 bases from J; junction bases left unmatched: 7. The CDR3 region has the DNA TGTGCCAGCAGCTTGGCCGGACAGGGAATATACACCGGGGAGCTGTTTTTT. Translation: CASSLAGQGIYTGELFF.

V gene TRBV18 combines with J gene TRBJ1-5, with a tentative D call TRBD1 (5 bases). Germline V gives CDR1 KGHSH, CDR2 LQKENI. The CDR3 spans 15 residues. V lost 6 bases, J lost 7 bases, and 19 bases lay in between. The CDR3 DNA reads TGTGCCAGCTCCCCGGAGGGCAGGGTTGGACAGCCCCAGCATTTT. Its protein product is CASSPEGRVGQPQHF.

V and J are TRBV27 and TRBJ2-5, with D possibly TRBD2 on 6 matching bases. The germline CDR1 and CDR2 sequences are MNHEY and SMNVEV (reference sequence). V was cut by 3 bases and J by 1 base, with 9 bases left in between. There are 14 residues in the CDR3. This CDR3 reads CASSFSGGQETQYF. The CDR3 DNA follows: TGTGCCAGCAGTTTCTCCGGGGGCCAAGAGACCCAGTACTTC.

V usage is TRBV9 and J usage is TRBJ2-1; no definite D call. CDR3 length: 14 residues. CDR1 and CDR2 (germline): SGDLS, YYNGEE. V shed 0 bases and J shed 7 bases, with 11 bases lying between them. The CDR3 is CASSVASGWNEQFF. CDR3 DNA sequence: TGTGCCAGCAGCGTAGCGTCAGGTTGGAATGAGCAGTTCTTC.

The chain has TRBV12-5 and TRBJ1-4; D unclear. V was shortened by 6 bases and J by 7 bases, with 15 bases between the two germline ends. Per germline, CDR1 LGHNT and CDR2 FRNRAP. This CDR3 has 14 residues. CDR3 protein: CASGRLTSGEKLFF. The DNA of the CDR3 is TGTGCTAGTGGCCGACTCACGTCGGGTGAAAAACTGTTTTTT.

On this clone: A read error may explain this, as a much larger clone is one base away. The chain links TRBV7-8 to TRBJ1-1; D possibly corresponds to TRBD1 (6 bases). This CDR3 comprises 14 residues. The V gene lost 3 bases and the J gene lost 0 bases, with 8 bases spanning the gap. Germline loops: CDR1 SGHVS, CDR2 FQNEAQ. In nucleotides, the CDR3 is TGTGCCAGCAGCTTCGGACAGTTGAACACTGAAGCTTTCTTT. Protein product: CASSFGQLNTEAFF. The variable domain in full, with the rest retrieved from reference TRBV7-8 and TRBJ1-1, is GAGVSQSPRYKVAKRGQDVALRCDPISGHVSLFWYQQALGQGPEFLTYFQNEAQLDKSGLPSDRFFAERPEGSVSTLKIQRTQQEDSAVYLCASSFGQLNTEAFFGQGTRLTVV.

The J gene is TRBJ2-7, the V gene TRBV4-3, with 7 bases that match TRBD2. The junction had 10 bases not matched to a gene; V was cut back by 4 bases and J by 4 bases. Germline lookup yields CDR1 LGHNA and CDR2 YSLEER. This CDR3 contains 15 residues. CDR3 nucleotide sequence: TGCGCCAGCAGCCCCGGCGCGGGAGCGGTGTACGAGCAGTACTTC. Translated, it gives CASSPGAGAVYEQYF.

The genes are TRBV13 and TRBJ2-7, with TRBD2 matching 11 bases. Trimming took 4 bases from V and 5 from J; bases not matched to a gene: 4. The CDR3 runs to 14 residues. Germline V gene data show CDR1 as PRHDT and CDR2 as FYEKMQ (reference sequence). The CDR3 spells CASSSGTSGHEQYF. Here the CDR3 DNA reads TGTGCCAGCAGCTCAGGGACTAGCGGTCACGAGCAGTACTTC.

The chain recombines TRBV7-9 with TRBJ1-5; D gene ambiguous. Germline CDR1 SEHNR, CDR2 FQNEAQ (reference sequence). The CDR3 runs 15 residues. V dropped 5 bases and J dropped 4 bases, with 15 bases sitting between them. CDR3 in amino acids: CASSPSGGRNQPQHF. CDR3 coding DNA: TGTGCCAGCAGCCCCAGTGGAGGGAGGAATCAGCCCCAGCATTTT.

This chain connects TRBV29-1 to TRBJ1-2; D gene ambiguous. The V gene's germline CDR1 is SQVTM and CDR2 ANQGSEA. The CDR3 covers 16 residues. With 0 bases removed from V and 0 bases from J, the gap between germline ends came to 14 bases. The CDR3 here is CSVEDLEGNTNYGYTF. In nucleotides, the CDR3 is TGCAGCGTTGAAGACCTAGAGGGAAACACTAACTATGGCTACACCTTC.

V and J are TRBV9 and TRBJ2-1; weak D call: TRBD2 (6 bases). Germline CDR1 reads SGDLS; CDR2 reads YYNGEE. Trimming removed 7 bases from V and 7 bases from J, with 6 bases in between. The length of the CDR3 is 10 residues. CDR3 protein: CASGGNEQFF. CDR3 in DNA: TGTGCCAGCGGGGGGAATGAGCAGTTCTTC.

The chain couples TRBV9 to TRBJ2-2; 9 bases are shared with TRBD1. V trimming: 6 bases; J trimming: 1 base; junction bases outside the gene matches: 1. CDR1 and CDR2 from the germline V gene are SGDLS and YYNGEE. The CDR3 sequence is 14 residues long. As DNA, the CDR3 is TGTGCCAGCAACAGGGGGCAGAACACCGGGGAGCTGTTTTTT. Encoded protein: CASNRGQNTGELFF.

V usage is TRBV6-7 and J usage is TRBJ1-5; TRBD1 matches 7 bases. TRBV6-7 carries the ORF label, with uncertain function. This CDR3 is 18 amino acids long. The V gene end was trimmed by 6 bases and the J gene end by 0 bases; junction bases not matched to a gene: 14. As DNA, the CDR3 is TGTGCCAGCAGCGACCGGACAGGTTCGATCTATAGCAATCAGCCCCAGCATTTT. It yields the protein CASSDRTGSIYSNQPQHF.

The chain employs TRBV7-9 and TRBJ2-7; perhaps TRBD1 as D (5 bases). The V end was cut by 4 bases, the J end by 0 bases, with 16 bases between. The CDR3 sequence is 16 residues long. Germline V gene sequence: CDR1 SEHNR, CDR2 FQNEAQ (reference sequence). The CDR3 DNA is TGTGCCAGCAGCTCAGCAGAAAGGGGAAGCTCCTACGAGCAGTACTTC. Protein product: CASSSAERGSSYEQYF.

The chain carries TRBV2 and TRBJ2-4; maybe TRBD1 (6 bases). Germline-derived CDR1 and CDR2 are SNHLY and FYNNEI. This CDR3 has 14 amino acids. Trimming removed 8 bases from V and 1 base from J, with 12 bases in between. The CDR3 nucleotides are TGTGCCAGCGTACAGGGTAGGGCCAAAAACATTCAGTACTTC. This sequence encodes CASVQGRAKNIQYF.

The rearrangement links TRBV27 to TRBJ2-7; tentatively, D is TRBD2 (5 bases). The CDR3 has 15 residues. V was cut by 5 bases and J by 5 bases, with 19 bases left in between. The germline V gene has CDR1 MNHEY and CDR2 SMNVEV (reference sequence). The CDR3 DNA is TGTGCCAGCAGTAATTACCCCCCCCTAGCACACGAGCAGTACTTC. Its protein is CASSNYPPLAHEQYF.

The rearrangement links TRBV6-1 to TRBJ2-7; 10 nucleotides line up with TRBD1. The germline gives CDR1 MNHNS, CDR2 SASEGT. The junction had 9 bases not matched to a gene; V was cut back by 11 bases and J by 5 bases. This CDR3 has 13 amino acids. The CDR3 nucleotides are TGTGCCTGCCTCCGGGACAGGGGCGACGAGCAGTACTTC. Protein sequence: CACLRDRGDEQYF.